This T cell receptor beta chain was sequenced in a study of beta chain features in type 1 diabetes. About this clone: Its specificity is unknown.

The study, taken as a whole, reports: When VDJ junctions were examined, type 1 diabetes patients showed fewer insertions and more deletions. Type 1 diabetes patients showed a moderate but significant shortening of TCRB CDR3s in all four CD4+ subsets. Whatever favoring of shorter templates PCR might show would apply equally to patients and controls. Naive, central memory and regulatory TCRB repertoires appeared more similar among patients than healthy donors.

Only one heparinised blood draw was taken per donor, and its volume averaged about 120 mL. Sequencing targeted expressed TCRB transcripts, as all isolated RNA had been reverse transcribed. Some clones are missing from TCRdb's copy, which holds only in-frame ones; the method was immunoSEQ multiplex PCR. The sample contains over 20,000 clones, 49% of which appear only once. V lost 4 bases and J lost 4; bases outside the gene matches: 3. The CDR3 runs 15 residues. Germline CDR1 reads SGHVS; CDR2 reads FQNEAQ. Material: stem cell memory CD4+ T cells from blood. The chain couples TRBV7-8 to TRBJ1-5; 11 bases align to TRBD1. This receptor was obtained from a man aged 25-45 years with type 1 diabetes. CDR3 DNA: TGTGCCAGCAGCTACGGGACAGGGGGTAATCAGCCCCAGCATTTT. Translation gives CASSYGTGGNQPQHF.